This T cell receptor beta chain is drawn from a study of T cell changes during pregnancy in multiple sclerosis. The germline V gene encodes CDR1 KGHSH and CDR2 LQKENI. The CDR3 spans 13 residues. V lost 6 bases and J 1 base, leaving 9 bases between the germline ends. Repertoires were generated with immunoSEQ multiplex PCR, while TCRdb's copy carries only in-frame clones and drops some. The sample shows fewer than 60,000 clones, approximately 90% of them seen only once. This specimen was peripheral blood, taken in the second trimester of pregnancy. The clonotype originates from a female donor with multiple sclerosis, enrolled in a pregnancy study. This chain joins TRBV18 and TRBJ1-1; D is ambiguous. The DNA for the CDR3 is TGTGCCAGCTCGCCGACTTGGAACACTGAAGCTTTCTTT. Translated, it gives CASSPTWNTEAFF.